This T cell receptor (beta chain) originates from a study of T cell responses to AZD1222 COVID-19 vaccine. Assay used: immunoSEQ multiplex PCR; TCRdb lists only in-frame clones, some missing. There are approximately 100,000 clones in the sample; 70% to 90% occur only once, and 5% lies in the top ten. General observations from the study: Repertoire sampling occurred only after the peak T cell response.

About this clone: Its matching antigen is unknown.

Pooling was applied to second doses at about 4 or about 12 weeks. The sample in question was peripheral blood, obtained 28 days after the second AZD1222 dose. This clonotype originated in an adult who received the AZD1222 COVID-19 vaccine.

The CDR3: CASSPTSGGPDEQFF. The CDR3 region has the DNA TGTGCCAGCTCACCGACTAGCGGGGGGCCCGATGAGCAGTTCTTC. This chain uses TRBV18 with TRBJ2-1; TRBD2 matches 13 bases. Germline CDR1 KGHSH, CDR2 LQKENI. The CDR3 loop spans 15 amino acids. V trimming: 3 bases; J trimming: 8 bases; junction bases outside the gene matches: 4.